The 13 T cell receptor beta chains listed next were all sequenced from one sample in a study of shared clonotypes between healthy human individuals. Generated by immunoSEQ multiplex PCR, the TCRdb table keeps only in-frame clones and is missing some. This table has hundreds of thousands of clones, about 91% appearing once. CD8 cells regarded as naive lacked CD45RO, were positively chosen for CCR7, and omitted terminally differentiated effector memory CD45RA+ cells. Sequences were obtained from naive CD8+ T cells sorted from blood. The receptors shown here come from a man in his thirties or forties in good health.

The genes are TRBV28 and TRBJ2-1; tentatively, D is TRBD1 (6 bases). In germline, CDR1 is MDHEN, CDR2 SYDVKM. The V end lost 5 bases, the J end lost 8 bases, and 19 bases lay between the germline ends. This CDR3 comprises 15 residues. CDR3 in DNA: TGTGCCAGCAGTATCTCTAGACAGGAAGGGGATGAGCAGTTCTTC. Its protein is CASSISRQEGDEQFF.

The J gene is TRBJ1-2, the V gene TRBV27; weak D call: TRBD1 (5 bases). This CDR3 contains 13 residues. Germline loops: CDR1 MNHEY, CDR2 SMNVEV (reference sequence). V was pared by 0 bases and J by 7 bases, with 9 bases between. CDR3 coding DNA: TGTGCCAGCAGTTTATCGCGGGGGAGTGGCTACACCTTC. Translated, it gives CASSLSRGSGYTF.

The chain links TRBV19 to TRBJ1-3; D may be TRBD1 (5 bases). The ends were cut back, 4 bases at V and 0 bases at J, with 10 bases in the middle. The CDR3 runs 15 residues. In germline, CDR1 is LNHDA, CDR2 SQIVND (reference sequence). The CDR3 spells CASSTGLISGNTIYF. CDR3 in DNA: TGTGCCAGTAGTACGGGACTCATCTCTGGAAACACCATATATTTT.

This clone appeared a single time. The rearrangement uses TRBV11-3 and TRBJ2-1, with TRBD2 identical over 12 bases. After removal of 4 bases from V and 0 bases from J, the junction contained 4 bases not matched to a gene. This CDR3 comprises 17 residues. Germline V gene lookup returns CDR1 SGHNT and CDR2 YENEEA. CDR3 region: CASSSSSGGGSYNEQFF. In DNA form, the CDR3 reads TGTGCCAGCAGCTCCTCTAGCGGGGGGGGCTCCTACAATGAGCAGTTCTTC. Complete variable domain (other parts from reference TRBV11-3 and TRBJ2-1): EAGVVQSPRYKIIEKKQPVAFWCNPISGHNTLYWYLQNLGQGPELLIRYENEEAVDDSQLPKDRFSAERLKGVDSTLKIQPAELGDSAVYLCASSSSSGGGSYNEQFFGPGTRLTVL.

This sequence joins TRBV4-1 and TRBJ1-1; unclear D gene. The CDR3 is 17 residues long. Deletions cut 2 bases from V and 2 bases from J, with 18 bases between. Germline lookup yields CDR1 MGHRA and CDR2 YSYEKL. The CDR3 sequence is CASSQRWQEVLNTEAFF. The DNA of the CDR3 is TGCGCCAGCAGCCAAAGGTGGCAGGAGGTACTAAACACTGAAGCTTTCTTT.

This chain links TRBV5-1 with TRBJ2-1, with 16 bases aligning to TRBD2. Germline V gene sequence: CDR1 SGHRS, CDR2 YFSETQ. The CDR3 length is 19 residues. V gave up 4 bases and J gave up 1 base; unmatched junction bases: 8. The CDR3 DNA sequence: TGCGCCAGCAGCGGTGGGACTAGCGGGAGGGCCTGGTCCTACAATGAGCAGTTCTTC. Protein: CASSGGTSGRAWSYNEQFF.

The gene calls are TRBV5-1 and TRBJ2-3, with 7 bases that match TRBD2. The CDR3 has 17 residues. Germline trimming cut 0 bases from V and 4 bases from J; bases unmatched to any gene: 11. Germline values: CDR1 SGHRS, CDR2 YFSETQ. CDR3 sequence reads: CASSLAEGGSGSDTQYF. In DNA, the CDR3 is TGCGCCAGCAGCTTGGCCGAGGGCGGGAGCGGTTCAGATACGCAGTATTTT.

The chain uses TRBV4-1 and TRBJ2-7; D is ambiguous. V gave up 5 bases and J gave up 3 bases, with 11 bases separating them. CDR1 and CDR2 (germline): MGHRA, YSYEKL. The CDR3 has 13 residues. The CDR3 DNA reads as TGCGCCAGCAGCTCCACTCCAAGCTACGAGCAGTACTTC. It translates to CASSSTPSYEQYF.

The genes are TRBV28 and TRBJ2-1, with 10 bases aligning to TRBD2. Germline CDR1 and CDR2: MDHEN and SYDVKM. J gave up 0 bases and V 6 bases, and 11 bases lay outside the gene matches. There are 18 residues in the CDR3. This CDR3 reads CASRASGSSRNSYNEQFF. As DNA, the CDR3 is TGTGCCAGCAGAGCTAGCGGGAGTTCCCGAAACTCCTACAATGAGCAGTTCTTC.

V gene TRBV11-1 combines with J gene TRBJ2-1; D tentatively fits TRBD1 or TRBD2 (5 bases each). V was cut by 5 bases and J by 9 bases, with 14 bases left in between. This CDR3 is built from 13 residues. CDR1 SGHAT and CDR2 FQDESV come from the germline V gene (reference sequence). DNA for the CDR3: TGTGCCAGCAGCCTACTAGTTGGGACTGAGCAGTTCTTC. This encodes CASSLLVGTEQFF.

This clone was seen a single time. The gene calls are TRBV7-2 and TRBJ1-3; D gene ambiguous. V lost 0 bases, J lost 2 bases, and 20 bases lay in between. CDR1 is SGHTA, CDR2 FQGNSA, per germline. The CDR3 covers 19 residues. CDR3 sequence: CASSLAYSRMKITGNTIYF. DNA of the CDR3: TGTGCCAGCAGCTTAGCGTACAGTCGGATGAAAATAACTGGAAACACCATATATTTT.

This sequence joins TRBV25-1 and TRBJ2-1; D is possibly TRBD1 (5 bases). CDR1 and CDR2 (germline): MGHDK, SYGVNS. The V and J ends lost 8 bases and 6 bases respectively, with 8 bases between them. This CDR3 comprises 11 residues. In nucleotides, the CDR3 is TGTGCCAGCGGAACAGGCAATGAGCAGTTCTTC. It codes for CASGTGNEQFF.

The chain has TRBV28 and TRBJ2-7, with D perhaps matching TRBD2 (6 bases). The CDR3 runs to 14 residues. Germline CDR1 is MDHEN and CDR2 is SYDVKM. The V gene lost 2 bases and the J gene lost 2 bases, with 10 bases spanning the gap. The CDR3 reads CASSLGGTAYEQYF. The DNA for the CDR3 is TGTGCCAGCAGTTTAGGCGGGACGGCCTACGAGCAGTACTTC.